The 24 T cell receptor beta chains presented below share a single source sample, sequenced in a study of tumor-infiltrating lymphocytes in oesophageal squamous cell carcinoma. TCRdb fed the PCR reads into MiXCR, producing one record per CDR3 protein. The data show 15,000 to 20,000 distinct CDR3 sequences, with 40% to 50% seen just once and roughly two fifths held by the top ten. The sample comprised esophageal tumor tissue. These receptors all stem from a male donor with esophageal squamous cell carcinoma.

Notes on this clonotype: No conserved phenylalanine or tryptophan is present at the end of the CDR3, so a read error is the likely explanation. No DNA is shown, since the ends of the CDR3 on it are uncertain; the CDR3 is the one TCRdb lists. The chain combines TRBV28 with TRBJ2-1; the D call in the table, TRBD1, was not verified against the DNA. Per the germline V gene, CDR1 is MDHEN and CDR2 is SYDVKM. The CDR3 spans 17 amino acids, including both terminal residues. This chain's CDR3 is CASSLGSQGWYGYTFGS.

This clonotype was observed a few times. This chain uses TRBV6-1 with TRBJ1-2; 10 bases are a match to TRBD1. With 6 bases clipped from V and 8 bases from J, the junction kept 6 bases outside the gene matches. The germline V gene encodes CDR1 MNHNS and CDR2 SASEGT. This CDR3 has 13 amino acids. The DNA for the CDR3 is TGTGCCAGCAGCGACCGGGACAGGGGCGGCTACACCTTC. Protein sequence: CASSDRDRGGYTF.

The V and J genes are TRBV7-2 and TRBJ2-1; TRBD1 matches 9 bases. Germline-derived CDR1 and CDR2 are SGHTA and FQGNSA. The CDR3 consists of 15 residues. V gave up 5 bases and J gave up 3 bases; unmatched junction bases: 5. The CDR3 protein is CASSPKDRGYNEQFF. Written as DNA, the CDR3 is TGTGCCAGCAGCCCGAAGGACAGGGGCTACAATGAGCAGTTCTTC.

In its sample, this clonotype was seen a few times. The chain combines TRBV5-5 with TRBJ2-1, with 7 bases lining up with TRBD2. There are 15 residues in the CDR3. From germline, CDR1 is SGHKS and CDR2 YYEKEE (reference sequence). J gave up 6 bases and V 4 bases, and 10 bases lay outside the gene matches. CDR3 in DNA: TGTGCCAGCAGCCCGGGACTATGGGGTAGCAATGAGCAGTTCTTC. Translation gives CASSPGLWGSNEQFF.

The table lists this clonotype with a few counts. The chain links TRBV7-2 to TRBJ2-6, with D perhaps matching TRBD1 (6 bases). V gave up 5 bases and J gave up 2 bases, with 13 bases separating them. The CDR3 is 16 amino acids. The germline V gene has CDR1 SGHTA and CDR2 FQGNSA. The CDR3 sequence: CASSTYRVTGANVLTF. CDR3 DNA: TGTGCCAGCAGCACATACAGGGTAACTGGGGCCAACGTCCTGACTTTC.

This chain links TRBV7-4 with TRBJ2-1; D gene unclear. This CDR3 comprises 11 residues. Germline V gives CDR1 SGHVT, CDR2 SQSDAQ. V was pared by 6 bases and J by 8 bases, with 8 bases between. As DNA, the CDR3 is TGTGCCAGCAGGCGTGGTGATGAGCAGTTCTTC. This sequence encodes CASRRGDEQFF.

The chain recombines TRBV7-8 with TRBJ1-5; TRBD1 is a possible D gene (5 bases). Trimming took off 1 base at V and 9 bases at J, with 10 bases between the two ends. Looked up from germline, CDR1 is SGHVS and CDR2 is FQNEAQ. This CDR3 region has 13 residues. CDR3 loop: CASSLERGGPQHF. CDR3 in DNA: TGTGCCAGCAGCTTAGAGAGGGGTGGGCCCCAGCATTTT.

This chain connects TRBV28 to TRBJ2-7; 12 nucleotides align to TRBD2. With the DNA end fitting TRBJ2-1 better, the J assignment may be wrong. The CDR3 sequence is 17 residues long. Germline loops: CDR1 MDHEN, CDR2 SYDVKM. The DNA for the CDR3 is TGTGCCAGCAGTACCCTAGCGGGAGGGCCGGGCTACAATGAGCAGTTCTTC. Its protein is CASSTLAGGPGYNEQFF.

This clonotype showed up many times. This chain connects TRBV4-1 to TRBJ2-2, with a tentative D call TRBD2 (5 bases). This CDR3 contains 14 residues. Between the trimmed V and J ends, which lost 1 base and 3 bases, there was a span of 6 bases. The germline V gene has CDR1 MGHRA and CDR2 YSYEKL. The CDR3 protein is CASSQGRDTGELFF. The CDR3 bases are TGCGCCAGCAGCCAAGGGCGGGACACCGGGGAGCTGTTTTTT.

This clonotype was detected ten times or more. This sequence joins TRBV5-4 and TRBJ2-5; the match to TRBD2 covers 10 bases. The length of the CDR3 is 13 residues. In germline, CDR1 is SGHNT, CDR2 YYREEE (reference sequence). The V and J ends lost 7 bases and 5 bases, in that order; junction bases with no gene match: 5. CDR3 in DNA: TGTGCCAGCGGGAGCGGGGGGGAGGAGACCCAGTACTTC. Translation gives CASGSGGEETQYF.

The sample holds one count of this clonotype. The gene calls are TRBV10-3 and TRBJ2-7; 7 positions agree with TRBD1. TRBJ2-1 explains the end of the DNA better; the J call may be wrong. The CDR3 is 16 amino acids. Germline V lookup: CDR1 ENHRY, CDR2 SYGVKD. CDR3 residues: CAISEKSTGRNNEQFF. The CDR3 DNA reads as TGTGCCATCAGTGAGAAATCGACAGGGCGAAACAATGAGCAGTTCTTC.

This clonotype came up many times. CDR3 sequence: CAVQGAAKDTEAFF. CDR3 DNA sequence: TGTGCTGTACAGGGGGCAGCGAAGGACACTGAAGCTTTCTTT. The V and J genes are TRBV7-7 and TRBJ1-1; 9 positions match TRBD1. Looked up from germline, CDR1 is SSHAT and CDR2 is FNYEAQ (reference sequence). This CDR3 contains 14 residues.

Points on this clonotype: As the CDR3 is not closed by the conserved phenylalanine or tryptophan, this likely results from a read error. The DNA is omitted, as the CDR3 cannot be located on it reliably, and the CDR3 follows TCRdb's listing. This chain connects TRBV6-4 to TRBJ2-5; the table's D call TRBD2 went unverified against the DNA. Germline V gives CDR1 MRHNA, CDR2 SNTAGT. A total of 16 residues make up the CDR3, ends included. The CDR3 is CASSELSVNSPLHFGN.

This clonotype has just a few counts. This chain uses TRBV4-1 with TRBJ2-4, with 8 positions matching TRBD2. CDR1 and CDR2 from the germline V gene are MGHRA and YSYEKL. Trimming at V came to 4 bases and at J to 4 bases, leaving 6 bases not matched to a gene. The CDR3 extends over 15 amino acids. The CDR3 coding sequence is TGCGCCAGCAGCCTTAGCGGGGATCGTAAAAACATTCAGTACTTC. This codes for CASSLSGDRKNIQYF.

The chain links TRBV18 to TRBJ1-1, with D possibly matching TRBD1 (5 bases). CDR3 length: 15 amino acids. In germline, CDR1 is KGHSH, CDR2 LQKENI. The V end was cut by 5 bases, the J end by 0 bases, with 13 bases between. DNA for the CDR3: TGTGCCAGCTCATTTGCTAGGGGAATGAACACTGAAGCTTTCTTT. Translation: CASSFARGMNTEAFF.

A remark on this clonotype: A junction end diverges from the germline sequence, so it may reflect a read error. The J gene is TRBJ2-4, the V gene TRBV6-1; D gene ambiguous. Per the germline V gene, CDR1 is MNHNS and CDR2 is SASEGT. The CDR3 is 13 amino acids. The CDR3 DNA is TGTGCCAGCAGTGAAGCCGTGGTCACTGAAGCTTGCTTC. Amino acids: CASSEAVVTEACF.

The V call is TRBV20-1, the J call TRBJ2-7; maybe TRBD2 (5 bases). The germline V gene encodes CDR1 DFQATT and CDR2 SNEGSKA (reference sequence). Trimming left V 4 bases short and J 0 bases short, with 13 bases between. CDR3 length: 14 residues. CDR3 residues: CSANGRRSSYEQYF. CDR3 bases: TGCAGTGCTAATGGCAGGAGGAGCTCCTACGAGCAGTACTTC.

This clonotype has a count of ten or more. The chain joins TRBV5-4 to TRBJ1-1; D uncertain. CDR3 length equals 11 residues. Deletions cut 2 bases from V and 4 bases from J, with 3 bases between. Germline CDR1 is SGHNT and CDR2 is YYREEE (reference sequence). The CDR3 DNA is TGTGCCAGCAGCTTAAGCACTGAAGCTTTCTTT. Its translation: CASSLSTEAFF.

This clonotype was seen at least ten times. The V and J genes are TRBV6-1 and TRBJ2-6, with 8 positions matching TRBD1. Trimming at V came to 5 bases and at J to 1 base, leaving 10 bases not matched to a gene. This CDR3 has 18 amino acids. Germline CDR1 is MNHNS and CDR2 is SASEGT. The CDR3 protein is CASSWGQGARSGANVLTF. The CDR3 region has the DNA TGTGCCAGCAGTTGGGGGCAGGGGGCGAGGTCTGGGGCCAACGTCCTGACTTTC.

With regard to this clonotype: The conserved final phenylalanine or tryptophan is absent from the CDR3, which likely points to a read error. Because the CDR3's place on the DNA is in doubt, the DNA is left out and the CDR3 is given as listed by TCRdb. The gene calls are TRBV6-8 and TRBJ2-3; TRBD1 is the table's D call, not checked against the DNA. Per germline, CDR1 MNHGY and CDR2 SAAAGT. The CDR3 totals 14 residues, both ends included. The CDR3 loop reads CASSSGWETQYFGP.

The chain uses TRBV28 and TRBJ1-1, with a weak D call TRBD1 (5 bases). Judging by the DNA end, TRBJ1-3 fits better; the J call may be wrong. The CDR3 length is 14 residues. The germline V gene encodes CDR1 MDHEN and CDR2 SYDVKM. CDR3 nucleotide sequence: TGTGCCACCAACGCAGGGTACAAAGGAAACACCATATATTTT. Translating it yields CATNAGYKGNTIYF.

This clonotype was found many times. The J gene is TRBJ2-5, the V gene TRBV7-9; 12 positions match TRBD2. This CDR3 is 15 amino acids long. Germline values: CDR1 SEHNR, CDR2 FQNEAQ (reference sequence). J was trimmed by 11 bases and V by 2 bases; bases with no gene match: 9. In DNA, the CDR3 is TGTGCCAGCAGCTTATTACTAGCGGGGGGCAATGAGCAGTACTTC. It translates to CASSLLLAGGNEQYF.

This chain links TRBV10-2 with TRBJ2-6; 7 nucleotides line up with TRBD2. The end of the DNA fits TRBJ2-7 better, so the J call may be wrong. This CDR3 spans 14 amino acids. Germline values: CDR1 WSHSY, CDR2 SAAADI. The CDR3 bases are TGCGCCAGCAGTGACAGCGGGACCGCCTACGAGCAGTACTTC. Translation gives CASSDSGTAYEQYF.

As regards this clonotype: The conserved final phenylalanine or tryptophan is absent from the CDR3, which likely points to a read error. It is unclear where the CDR3 begins or ends on the DNA, so no DNA is shown, and the CDR3 is as TCRdb lists it. The chain is built from TRBV12-3 or TRBV12-4 and TRBJ2-7; the D segment call TRBD1 is taken from the table without a DNA check. The length of the CDR3 is 19 amino acids, counting both ends. This CDR3 reads CASSWSGTGVFGYGYTFGS.